The rows below give T cell receptor beta chains drawn from one sample of a study of metastatic and nonmetastatic thyroid tumors. TCRdb reprocessed the PCR reads via MiXCR. The sample lists about 20,000 clones, 16% occurring once. Sequencing was done on a sample of tumor tissue. Receptor source: a female donor with papillary thyroid cancer or a benign thyroid nodule (not recorded which). Some clones in this sample may be carry-over from other donors' samples. The CDR3 runs from the conserved cysteine through the conserved F or W. D genes are given only for firm matches. Not every row has a clone size; where given, it reads once, few, many or a size class.

d_call	v_call	clone_size	j_call	cdr3_nt	cdr3_aa
-	TRBV28	many	TRBJ1-5	TGTGCCAGCAAGACAGGCCATCAGCCCCAGCATTTT	CASKTGHQPQHF
-	TRBV20-1	-	TRBJ2-7	TGCAGTGTTAGAATCGGGCTCCCTGGGTTCTACGAGCAGTACTTC	CSVRIGLPGFYEQYF
-	TRBV7-3	many	TRBJ2-7	TGTGCCAGCAGCCCCCACACAGGGCCCGAGCAGTACTTC	CASSPHTGPEQYF
-	TRBV25-1	many	TRBJ2-3	TGTGCCAGCAGTGAGAGTAACACAGATACGCAGTATTTT	CASSESNTDTQYF
TRBD1	TRBV6-5	many	TRBJ1-1	TGTGCCAGCAGTTACTCCACCAGGGGGCGTAGCACTGAAGCTTTCTTT	CASSYSTRGRSTEAFF
TRBD1	TRBV12-3/TRBV12-4	many	TRBJ1-5	TGTGCCAGCAGCCCGCTGACAGGGGGCAATCAGCCCCAGCATTTT	CASSPLTGGNQPQHF
-	TRBV5-1	many	TRBJ2-6	TGCGCCAGCAGAGGTCAGGGGTTCCTATCTGGGGCCAACGTCCTGACTTTC	CASRGQGFLSGANVLTF
TRBD2	TRBV20-1	-	TRBJ2-2	TGCAGTGCAGAGACGGGACCTAGCGGGTTGAACACCGGGGAGCTGTTTTTT	CSAETGPSGLNTGELFF
-	TRBV7-3	few	TRBJ2-3	TGTGCCAGCAGCGCCGATTCTGGCGGCACAGATACGCAGTATTTT	CASSADSGGTDTQYF
TRBD1	TRBV5-1	-	TRBJ2-1	TGCGCCAGCAGCACAGGGACAGGGATATACAATGAGCAGTTCTTC	CASSTGTGIYNEQFF
TRBD1	TRBV5-5	many	TRBJ2-2	TGTGCCAGCAGCCCGAGGACAGGGGGCATCGGGGAGCTGTTTTTT	CASSPRTGGIGELFF
TRBD2	TRBV27	many	TRBJ2-2	TGTGCCAGCAGTTTAGGTGGACTAGCGGGAGAAAAGCTGTTTTTT	CASSLGGLAGEKLFF
-	TRBV6-1	medium-sized	TRBJ2-7	TGTGCCAGCAGCCTACGCCCGTCCGGGTACGAGCAGTACTTC	CASSLRPSGYEQYF
-	TRBV3-1	many	TRBJ2-2	TGTGCCAGCAGCCCGACCCTTAGCGGGGAGCTGTTTTTT	CASSPTLSGELFF
-	TRBV30	-	TRBJ2-1	TGTGCCTGGAGTGGCGAGGGGAGTGCCAATGGGCAGTTCTTC	CAWSGEGSANGQFF
-	TRBV20-1	many	TRBJ1-5	TGCAGTGCTAGAGATAGGAACCCTTATAGCAATCAGCCCCAGCATTTT	CSARDRNPYSNQPQHF
-	TRBV25-1	many	TRBJ2-3	TGTGCCAGCAGTGAATCCTTGCAGGCCCCGGGCACAGATACGCAGTATTTT	CASSESLQAPGTDTQYF
TRBD1	TRBV5-1	many	TRBJ1-5	TGCGCCAGCAGCTTGGGGGACAGCGAGGGCAATCAGCCCCAGCATTTT	CASSLGDSEGNQPQHF
TRBD2	TRBV7-2	many	TRBJ2-1	TGTGCCAGCAGCTTGGGGGCAGGACTAGCGGGAGTTGTTGAGCAGTTCTTC	CASSLGAGLAGVVEQFF
TRBD2	TRBV19	many	TRBJ2-1	TGTGCCAGTAGTATAGATTCTAGCGGGGGATATGAGCAGTTCTTC	CASSIDSSGGYEQFF
TRBD1	TRBV29-1	many	TRBJ1-2	TGCAGCGGCACAGGGGGCTGGGATTATGGCTACACCTTC	CSGTGGWDYGYTF
-	TRBV7-2	many	TRBJ1-4	TGTGCCAGCAGCTTATGGTCAAAACCGGCGGGAAAACTGTTTTTT	CASSLWSKPAGKLFF
-	TRBV6-1	many	TRBJ1-4	TGTGCCAGCAGCCTTCAAGGGGGTAGTGAAAAACTGTTTTTT	CASSLQGGSEKLFF
-	TRBV27	many	TRBJ1-1	TGTGCCAGCAGTCTAGGGACGCAACTCTCAGAGGCTTTCTTT	CASSLGTQLSEAFF
-	TRBV6-1	-	TRBJ2-7	TGTGACAGCAGTGAGTGGGGTTACGAGCAGTACTTC	CDSSEWGYEQYF
TRBD1	TRBV6-1	many	TRBJ2-6	TGTGCCAGCAGTGTGACCACAGGGGTTGGGGCCAACGTCCTGACTTTC	CASSVTTGVGANVLTF
-	TRBV6-1	-	TRBJ1-3	TGTGCCAGCAGACGGTGGGTTAGCTCTGGAAACACCATATATTTT	CASRRWVSSGNTIYF
-	TRBV30	many	TRBJ1-2	TGTGCCTGGAGTGTTGAAGGGCAATCGGGCTACACCTTC	CAWSVEGQSGYTF
-	TRBV30	many	TRBJ2-2	TGTGCCTGGAGCCAAAACCCGAACACCGGGGAGCTGTTTTTT	CAWSQNPNTGELFF
-	TRBV9	many	TRBJ1-5	TGTGCCAGCAGCGTAGTGTGTGGCAATCAGCCCCAGCATTTT	CASSVVCGNQPQHF
-	TRBV6-1	medium-sized	TRBJ2-7	TGTGCCAGCAGTGAGTGGGGCTACGAGCAGTACTTC	CASSEWGYEQYF
TRBD1	TRBV20-1	many	TRBJ1-3	TGCAGTGCTCTACAGGGGGCGGCTGGAAACACCATATATTTT	CSALQGAAGNTIYF
TRBD1	TRBV12-3/TRBV12-4	medium-sized	TRBJ2-7	TGTGCCAGCAGCCGGGACAGGAGCTCCTACGAGCAGTACTTC	CASSRDRSSYEQYF
TRBD1	TRBV6-1	many	TRBJ1-1	TGTGCCACCGGACAGGGGGTATCTAAAGCTTTCTTT	CATGQGVSKAFF
-	TRBV6-2/TRBV6-3	few	TRBJ2-2	TGTGCCAGCAGTTACTTTGAGGAGGACGGGGAGCTGTTTTTT	CASSYFEEDGELFF
-	TRBV20-1	many	TRBJ2-4	TGCAGTGCTACACTACCGGGAACAGTAGCCAAAAACATTCAGTACTTC	CSATLPGTVAKNIQYF
TRBD1	TRBV30	many	TRBJ1-5	TGTGCCTGGAACCGAGGGACAGGGAGTCAGCCCCAGCATTTT	CAWNRGTGSQPQHF
-	TRBV11-2	-	TRBJ2-5	TGTGCCAGCAGCTTAGAAGCCGGTATGGCCGGTAGAGAGACCCAGTACTTC	CASSLEAGMAGRETQYF
-	TRBV6-1	medium-sized	TRBJ2-7	TGTGCCAGCAGTGAACTAGCGTGGGAGCAGTACTTC	CASSELAWEQYF